This TCR beta chain is from a study of cytotoxic CD8 clonotypes in ibrutinib-treated CLL (dated by TCRdb to the early 2020s). For the study in its entirety: The cohort included roughly 15 treatment-naive and fewer than 12 relapsed/refractory patients; 17 were IGHV unmutated. Response samples were taken after a median of approximately a year on treatment, ranging from roughly 6 to 36 months. Of the 85 to 95 participants in the trial, 25 to 30 had longitudinal samples available. Cryopreserved peripheral blood mononuclear cells were collected before treatment, at response, and at either disease progression or sustained remission. Partial responses were observed in approximately 24 patients and complete responses in 2; after a median follow-up of about 69 months, remission was maintained in approximately 15 patients and progression was observed in roughly 12. On average, each sample yielded approximately 250,000 productive templates and about 94,000 productive rearrangements. Overall study results and their limits: Clonality rose at ibrutinib response, remained stable during sustained remission, and dropped back toward baseline at progression. Sustained-remission and progressing patients did not have matched sampling times, and lymph node repertoires were not examined. At baseline, clonality was higher than in age-matched healthy donors and showed a strong correlation with circulating CD8+ T-cell counts. Public clonotypes were rare and either shrank or stayed stable during treatment, and the rise in clonality at ibrutinib response reflected expansion of private clonotypes.

The CDR3, from cysteine to phenylalanine, totals 15 residues. Only CDR3 DNA is held: 45 bases, read in frame from base 1. At the junction V is shortened by 7 bases and J by 4 bases, with 20 bases in between. CDR1 SGHNT and CDR2 YYREEE are derived from the germline V gene (reference sequence). The goal of deep resolution MiSeq sequencing was a depth between 1 in 1 million and 1 in 200,000 T cells, and coverage averaged 10x per clonotype. The immunoSEQ hsTCRB Kit was used to generate TCR beta libraries. On the study's bioinformatics: The data were analyzed with ImmunoSEQ Analyzer and ImmunoSEQ Data Assistant, and V, D and J gene assignments followed IMGT definitions. Clonality, with values ranging from 0 to 1, was calculated as one minus the normalized Shannon entropy of productive rearrangement frequencies. Only overrepresented clonotypes making up at least 0.05% of the repertoire of each patient were included in the public clonotype analysis. Approximately 14 age-matched healthy donor repertoires from immuneACCESS served as clonality controls. This is the immuneACCESS table as TCRdb keeps it, with only in-frame sequences that have V and J called. A part of the clones is gone; compared with another copy, unresolved V genes explain less than half, and the rest is unexplained. That table furnishes V, J and clone size, whereas the DNA furnished D and trimming. This sample has about 2,800 clones in its table, and 75% to 90% of those were observed once. 25% of the sample is held by the ten biggest clonotypes.

This clone was observed a single time. The antigen it recognizes is unknown. No base qualities exist here, and no much larger clone lies one base off it. For TCR beta library preparation, approximately 2 micrograms of genomic DNA were extracted from the cryopreserved PBMCs. Longitudinal blood samples from CLL patients on ibrutinib monotherapy were analyzed using high-throughput TCR beta sequencing. The patients took part in an open-label, single-center phase 2 trial of ibrutinib monotherapy. The sequencing used PBMCs, collected before ibrutinib treatment. The chain uses TRBV5-4 and TRBJ1-2; no D gene call is confident. The receptor was isolated from a human donor with chronic lymphocytic leukemia. CDR3 region: CASSFFAALAYGYTF. The bases read TGTGCCAGCTCCTTTTTCGCGGCCCTAGCCTATGGCTACACCTTC.